This T cell receptor (beta chain) was observed in a study of cytomegalovirus exposure and HLA in healthy donors. Trimming removed 2 bases from V and 0 bases from J, with 17 bases in between. The CDR3 is 17 amino acids. CDR1 SGHRS and CDR2 YFSETQ come from the germline V gene. The PCR had 60 Vbeta and 13 Jbeta primers. Sequencing used immunoSEQ multiplex PCR; TCRdb keeps in-frame clones, though not all of them. Among 200,000 to 250,000 clones listed, 77% were seen once. The material sequenced was PBMCs. The sequence derives from a woman between 55 and 75 years old in good health and CMV-seropositive. The chain combines TRBV5-1 with TRBJ1-1; weak D call: TRBD1 (6 bases). For the CDR3, the DNA is TGCGCCAGCAGCTTTAGAATGGGACAACAAATGAACACTGAAGCTTTCTTT. Amino acids: CASSFRMGQQMNTEAFF.